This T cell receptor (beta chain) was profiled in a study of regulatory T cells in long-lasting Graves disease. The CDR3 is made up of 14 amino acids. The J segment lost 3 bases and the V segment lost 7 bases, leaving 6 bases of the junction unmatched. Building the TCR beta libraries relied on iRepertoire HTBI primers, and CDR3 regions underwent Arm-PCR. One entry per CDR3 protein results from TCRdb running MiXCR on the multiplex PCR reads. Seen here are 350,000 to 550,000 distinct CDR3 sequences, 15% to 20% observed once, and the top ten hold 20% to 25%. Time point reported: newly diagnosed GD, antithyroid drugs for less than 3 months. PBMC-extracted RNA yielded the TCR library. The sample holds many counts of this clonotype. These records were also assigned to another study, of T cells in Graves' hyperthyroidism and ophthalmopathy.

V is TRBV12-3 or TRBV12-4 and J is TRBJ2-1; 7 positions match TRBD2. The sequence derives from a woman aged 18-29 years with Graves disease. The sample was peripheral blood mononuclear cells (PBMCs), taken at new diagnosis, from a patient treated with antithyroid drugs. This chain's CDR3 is CASTGSGGYNEQFF. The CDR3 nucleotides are TGTGCCAGCACCGGGTCGGGAGGCTACAATGAGCAGTTCTTC.